The 29 T cell receptor beta chains reported below all come from one sample, sequenced in a study of cytomegalovirus exposure and HLA in healthy donors. The table came from immunoSEQ multiplex PCR; TCRdb's copy has only in-frame clones and leaves some out. This table holds around 130,000 clones, around 92% found once. Sample: PBMCs. Source of these receptors: a man aged 25 to 40 in good health and CMV-seronegative.

This clone was picked up one time. V is TRBV25-1 and J is TRBJ1-2; 8 bases line up with TRBD1. Germline CDR1 reads MGHDK; CDR2 reads SYGVNS. V shed 5 bases and J 6 bases; nucleotides not matched to a gene: 5. The CDR3 has 13 residues. DNA of the CDR3: TGTGCCAGCAGTACGGCAGGGGGCGATGGCTACACCTTC. The encoded protein is CASSTAGGDGYTF.

As to this clone: This sample also contains other DNA sequences that code for the same CDR3. The chain uses TRBV19 and TRBJ2-1; 8 nucleotides align to TRBD2. V lost 5 bases and J lost 6; bases outside the gene matches: 9. The CDR3 has 15 amino acids. The germline V gene has CDR1 LNHDA and CDR2 SQIVND (reference sequence). The CDR3 bases are TGTGCCAGTAGTTCTCGAACTAGCGGCCTCAATGAGCAGTTCTTC. Translation gives CASSSRTSGLNEQFF.

The V call is TRBV5-1, the J call TRBJ2-5; D remains unclear. The CDR3 loop spans 14 amino acids. Deletions cut 0 bases from V and 0 bases from J, with 6 bases between. CDR1 and CDR2 (germline): SGHRS, YFSETQ. DNA of the CDR3: TGCGCCAGCAGCTTGGGGCCGAACCAAGAGACCCAGTACTTC. Protein sequence: CASSLGPNQETQYF.

J is TRBJ2-2 and V is TRBV7-8; the D gene is possibly TRBD2 (7 bases). CDR1 and CDR2 (germline): SGHVS, FQNEAQ. V dropped 5 bases and J dropped 8 bases, with 15 bases sitting between them. CDR3 length equals 14 residues. The CDR3 DNA reads TGTGCCAGCAGCGAACTTGCGGGGGCAGGGGAGCTGTTTTTT. Its translation: CASSELAGAGELFF.

The chain is built from TRBV7-2 and TRBJ2-5, with TRBD1 as a possible D gene (6 bases). The CDR3 consists of 13 residues. V lost 3 bases and J 2 bases, leaving 7 bases between the germline ends. Germline V gene lookup returns CDR1 SGHTA and CDR2 FQGNSA. The CDR3 DNA reads TGTGCCAGCAGCTTTGGACAGCAAGAGACCCAGTACTTC. It encodes CASSFGQQETQYF.

This clone was recorded only once. The chain recombines TRBV27 with TRBJ2-7; 7 bases agree with TRBD1. The germline CDR1 and CDR2 sequences are MNHEY and SMNVEV (reference sequence). This CDR3 comprises 14 residues. The trim removed 6 bases at V and 6 bases at J, leaving 11 bases unmatched. CDR3 protein: CASRQGLSSLEQYF. CDR3 coding DNA: TGTGCCAGCAGACAGGGGTTATCCTCTCTCGAGCAGTACTTC.

The chain employs TRBV2 and TRBJ1-5; possibly TRBD1 for D (6 bases). This CDR3 comprises 14 residues. In germline, CDR1 is SNHLY, CDR2 FYNNEI. The ends were cut back, 6 bases at V and 6 bases at J, with 15 bases in the middle. The CDR3 spells CASRGGGGVQPQHF. The CDR3 nucleotides are TGTGCCAGCAGGGGAGGCGGGGGCGTTCAGCCCCAGCATTTT.

The genes are TRBV27 and TRBJ2-7, with a tentative D call TRBD1 (6 bases). CDR3 size: 14 residues. Trimming took 6 bases from V and 0 from J, leaving 12 bases between them. The V gene's germline CDR1 is MNHEY and CDR2 SMNVEV (reference sequence). CDR3 protein: CASSLQGHSYEQYF. CDR3 nucleotides: TGTGCCAGCAGCCTACAGGGCCACTCCTACGAGCAGTACTTC.

The V gene is TRBV7-9, the J gene TRBJ2-2; 8 bases line up with TRBD1. There are 15 residues in the CDR3. CDR1 and CDR2 from the germline V gene are SEHNR and FQNEAQ (reference sequence). After removal of 5 bases from V and 0 bases from J, the junction contained 2 bases not matched to a gene. The chain's CDR3 is CASSPTGANTGELFF. The CDR3 nucleotides are TGTGCCAGCAGCCCGACAGGGGCGAACACCGGGGAGCTGTTTTTT.

This chain connects TRBV4-3 to TRBJ1-1; D uncertain. This CDR3 comprises 15 residues. Germline V gene lookup returns CDR1 LGHNA and CDR2 YSLEER. Trimming cost V 1 base and J 1 base, with 10 bases left between them. In nucleotides, the CDR3 is TGCGCCAGCAGCCAAGTTTCGCACAGGAACACTGAAGCTTTCTTT. It encodes CASSQVSHRNTEAFF.

The rearrangement uses TRBV10-1 and TRBJ1-4; no reliable D call. Between the trimmed V and J ends, which lost 3 bases and 3 bases, there was a span of 5 bases. In germline, CDR1 is WNHNN, CDR2 SYGVQD (reference sequence). The CDR3 extends over 13 amino acids. DNA for the CDR3: TGCGCCAGCAGTGACGGAGCTAATGAAAAACTGTTTTTT. It translates to CASSDGANEKLFF.

The chain recombines TRBV19 with TRBJ2-7; 9 bases are shared with TRBD1. The V gene end was trimmed by 5 bases and the J gene end by 5 bases; junction bases not matched to a gene: 7. Germline CDR1 LNHDA, CDR2 SQIVND (reference sequence). The CDR3 is 14 amino acids. This CDR3 is CASSPGQGSNEQYF. CDR3 nucleotides: TGTGCCAGTAGTCCGGGACAGGGTTCCAACGAGCAGTACTTC.

J is TRBJ1-1 and V is TRBV7-9, with D perhaps TRBD1 (6 bases). The CDR3 is 15 residues long. Trimming took off 5 bases at V and 1 base at J, with 14 bases between the two ends. The germline V gene encodes CDR1 SEHNR and CDR2 FQNEAQ (reference sequence). The CDR3 DNA reads as TGTGCCAGCAGCCCGACGGGGACATCGAACACTGAAGCTTTCTTT. Translating it yields CASSPTGTSNTEAFF.

This rearrangement joins TRBV5-1 to TRBJ2-5; 15 positions match TRBD2. The trim removed 4 bases at V and 4 bases at J, leaving 5 bases unmatched. The germline V gene has CDR1 SGHRS and CDR2 YFSETQ. The CDR3 is 16 amino acids. This chain's CDR3 is CASSLGLAGGRETQYF. The CDR3 coding sequence is TGCGCCAGCAGCCTGGGACTAGCGGGGGGTAGAGAGACCCAGTACTTC.

The CDR3 region is CASSLDPWGPHTGELFF. Here the CDR3 DNA reads TGTGCCAGCAGCTTAGATCCCTGGGGGCCCCACACCGGGGAGCTGTTTTTT. The V and J genes are TRBV7-9 and TRBJ2-2, with D perhaps matching TRBD1 (6 bases). The germline CDR1 and CDR2 sequences are SEHNR and FQNEAQ (reference sequence). The CDR3 sequence is 17 residues long. V was clipped by 1 base and J by 3 bases, with 15 bases between them. The complete variable domain, with remaining parts taken from reference TRBV7-9 and TRBJ2-2, reads DTGVSQNPRHKITKRGQNVTFRCDPISEHNRLYWYRQTLGQGPEFLTYFQNEAQLEKSRLLSDRFSAERPKGSFSTLEIQRTEQGDSAMYLCASSLDPWGPHTGELFFGEGSRLTVL.

The rearrangement uses TRBV19 and TRBJ2-5; D perhaps matches TRBD1 (6 bases). This CDR3 spans 16 amino acids. CDR1 is LNHDA, CDR2 SQIVND, per germline (reference sequence). Trimming pared 3 bases from V and 4 bases from J, leaving 18 bases between. CDR3 residues: CASSIGTSIYGETQYF. CDR3 bases: TGTGCCAGTAGTATCGGGACAAGTATATACGGAGAGACCCAGTACTTC.

The count of this clone is one. The V call is TRBV5-1, the J call TRBJ1-2; 8 nucleotides match TRBD1. This CDR3 contains 17 residues. V shed 3 bases, J shed 1 base, and the junction held 11 bases outside the gene matches. Germline CDR1 reads SGHRS; CDR2 reads YFSETQ. The CDR3 is CASSWDPIQGVNYGYTF. CDR3 nucleotides: TGCGCCAGCAGCTGGGACCCCATACAGGGGGTTAACTATGGCTACACCTTC.

This clone came up once. V is TRBV19 and J is TRBJ2-7; TRBD2 is a possible D gene (7 bases). The germline V and J ends were trimmed by 5 bases and 6 bases, with 20 bases remaining between them. The CDR3 sequence is 15 residues long. CDR1 and CDR2 from the germline V gene are LNHDA and SQIVND (reference sequence). CDR3 protein: CASSPLGGLAAEQYF. The CDR3 nucleotides are TGTGCCAGTAGTCCGCTCGGGGGGCTAGCGGCCGAGCAGTACTTC.

The genes are TRBV5-1 and TRBJ2-3; no definite D call. This CDR3 is built from 13 residues. V lost 6 bases and J lost 2, with 10 bases in between. Per germline, CDR1 SGHRS and CDR2 YFSETQ. The CDR3 loop is CASIEPNTDTQYF. In nucleotides, the CDR3 is TGCGCCAGCATAGAACCAAACACAGATACGCAGTATTTT.

This clone was observed once. This chain joins TRBV18 and TRBJ1-2, with no clear D. This CDR3 is built from 15 residues. Deletions cut 3 bases from V and 5 bases from J, with 16 bases between. Germline CDR1 KGHSH, CDR2 LQKENI. The DNA for the CDR3 is TGTGCCAGCTCACCTGTCCGCTACTTTTTGTATGGCTACACCTTC. Residues: CASSPVRYFLYGYTF.

The V and J genes are TRBV9 and TRBJ1-6; no clear D gene. Germline CDR1 and CDR2: SGDLS and YYNGEE. Trimming stripped 0 bases from V and 0 bases from J, with 4 bases between. This CDR3 comprises 15 residues. The CDR3 nucleotides read TGTGCCAGCAGCGTAGGGAGCTCCTATAATTCACCCCTCCACTTT. Amino acids: CASSVGSSYNSPLHF.

V is TRBV27 and J is TRBJ2-3; D ambiguous. V was shortened by 4 bases and J by 5 bases, with 16 bases between the two germline ends. The CDR3 runs to 15 residues. Germline V gene sequence: CDR1 MNHEY, CDR2 SMNVEV (reference sequence). CDR3 DNA sequence: TGTGCCAGCAGTTATCGGCCAGACAAACAAGATACGCAGTATTTT. It translates to CASSYRPDKQDTQYF.

The V and J genes are TRBV7-9 and TRBJ1-2; no clear D gene. Germline V gene lookup returns CDR1 SEHNR and CDR2 FQNEAQ (reference sequence). The CDR3 spans 14 residues. Trimming cost V 5 bases and J 4 bases, with 14 bases left between them. The CDR3 region is CASSPLGHGYGYTF. DNA for the CDR3: TGTGCCAGCAGCCCCCTAGGCCATGGCTATGGCTACACCTTC.

The V call is TRBV6-5, the J call TRBJ1-1; possible D gene TRBD1, 5 bases. The CDR3 is 15 amino acids. Germline values: CDR1 MNHEY, CDR2 SVGAGI. V was pared by 0 bases and J by 2 bases, with 10 bases between. The chain's CDR3 is CASSYSWQGNTEAFF. The CDR3 bases are TGTGCCAGCAGTTACTCATGGCAGGGCAACACTGAAGCTTTCTTT.

The gene calls are TRBV7-9 and TRBJ1-4; 9 bases are shared with TRBD1. CDR1 is SEHNR and CDR2 is FQNEAQ in the germline V gene (reference sequence). V shed 4 bases, J shed 5 bases, and the junction held 2 bases outside the gene matches. This CDR3 contains 14 residues. The CDR3, as DNA: TGTGCCAGCAGCTCAGACAGGGGGAATGAAAAACTGTTTTTT. This gives the protein CASSSDRGNEKLFF.

In its sample, this clone was seen a few times. This chain connects TRBV29-1 to TRBJ1-1; D perhaps matches TRBD1 (6 bases). The CDR3 consists of 12 residues. Germline V gene data show CDR1 as SQVTM and CDR2 as ANQGSEA. V gave up 5 bases and J gave up 2 bases, with 9 bases separating them. CDR3 bases: TGCAGCGTTATACAGGGTAACACTGAAGCTTTCTTT. Translation: CSVIQGNTEAFF.

V gene TRBV19 combines with J gene TRBJ1-2; TRBD1 aligns across 7 bases. The length of the CDR3 is 14 residues. CDR1 is LNHDA and CDR2 is SQIVND in the germline V gene (reference sequence). V gave up 6 bases and J gave up 3 bases; unmatched junction bases: 7. The CDR3 protein is CASSTRQGHYGYTF. As DNA, the CDR3 is TGTGCCAGTAGCACTCGACAGGGCCACTATGGCTACACCTTC.

In the case of this clone: One junction end does not reproduce the germline sequence, and a read error may be involved. The V gene is TRBV18, the J gene TRBJ2-7; perhaps TRBD1 as D (5 bases). CDR1 is KGHSH, CDR2 LQKENI, per germline. The CDR3 totals 15 residues. DNA for the CDR3: TGTGCCAGCTCACCTGCAGGGCAGGGATCCTTCGAGCAGTACTTC. It yields the protein CASSPAGQGSFEQYF.

This clone was observed once. V gene TRBV11-2 combines with J gene TRBJ1-5; D is possibly TRBD1 (5 bases). Trimming removed 5 bases from V and 9 bases from J, with 14 bases in between. The germline gives CDR1 SGHAT, CDR2 FQNNGV. The length of the CDR3 is 13 residues. CDR3 DNA: TGTGCCAGCAGCCCACTCTCGGGGGGGCCCCAGCATTTT. Its protein product is CASSPLSGGPQHF.